This passage covers 2 T cell receptor beta chains from one sample sequenced in a study of monozygotic twins with inflammatory bowel disease. TCRdb re-called the 5' RACE reads and gives one entry per CDR3 protein, without DNA. The specimen's table records around 380,000 distinct CDR3 sequences. The sequenced sample consisted of blood. These receptors were collected from a human donor with ulcerative colitis or Crohn's disease, or a healthy co-twin of an affected twin (not recorded which).

The chain carries TRBV20-1 and TRBJ1-1; TCRdb's assignment of TRBD1 cannot be checked, as there is no DNA. The germline V gene encodes CDR1 DFQATT and CDR2 SNEGSKA (reference sequence). The CDR3 extends over 15 amino acids. The CDR3 is CSARNGGTANTEAFF.

The chain employs TRBV27 and TRBJ2-1; TCRdb selects TRBD2, and the lack of DNA leaves this call unchecked. This CDR3 spans 17 amino acids. Germline loops: CDR1 MNHEY, CDR2 SMNVEV (reference sequence). The CDR3: CASSLGTSISSYNEQFF.